One and the same sample provided the 30 T cell receptor beta chains below, sequenced in a study of T cells in tumors after PD-1 blockade. The data were produced by immunoSEQ multiplex PCR, yet TCRdb's version contains in-frame clones alone and is incomplete. This sample has over 60,000 clones, with roughly 70% found just once. This specimen consisted of PBMCs, obtained after anti-PD-1 treatment. All receptors come from a human donor with basal cell carcinoma.

This rearrangement joins TRBV19 to TRBJ2-3; D is possibly TRBD1 or TRBD2 (5 bases each). The germline CDR1 and CDR2 sequences are LNHDA and SQIVND (reference sequence). V dropped 2 bases and J dropped 9 bases, with 21 bases sitting between them. CDR3 length: 16 amino acids. The CDR3 reads CASSITPSYRIHTQYF. CDR3 DNA sequence: TGTGCCAGTAGTATAACCCCTAGCTACAGGATCCACACGCAGTATTTT.

This chain uses TRBV3-1 (or the pseudogene TRBV3-2) with TRBJ1-5, with D uncertain. From germline, CDR1 is LGHDT and CDR2 YNNKEL (reference sequence). The CDR3 runs 18 residues. Trimming left V 0 bases short and J 1 base short, with 16 bases between. CDR3: CASSQDPPWAASNQPQHF. CDR3 DNA sequence: TGTGCCAGCAGCCAAGATCCCCCGTGGGCAGCAAGCAATCAGCCCCAGCATTTT.

This rearrangement joins TRBV7-8 to TRBJ1-5; 11 bases are shared with TRBD1. Per the germline V gene, CDR1 is SGHVS and CDR2 is FQNEAQ. The length of the CDR3 is 18 residues. V lost 5 bases, J lost 2 bases, and 11 bases stayed unmatched. CDR3 in amino acids: CASSPTGTGGLGNQPQHF. CDR3 DNA: TGTGCCAGCAGCCCAACCGGGACAGGGGGTCTAGGCAATCAGCCCCAGCATTTT.

This clone was picked up a small number of times. The chain uses TRBV6-5 and TRBJ2-7, with D possibly being TRBD2 (7 bases). The CDR3 runs to 14 residues. Per the germline V gene, CDR1 is MNHEY and CDR2 is SVGAGI. Trimming shortened V by 4 bases and J by 7 bases, and 17 bases separated the two germline ends. The CDR3 protein is CASSSTFRGGEQYF. The CDR3 coding sequence is TGTGCCAGCAGTTCCACATTCAGGGGAGGGGAGCAGTACTTC.

V gene TRBV5-1 combines with J gene TRBJ2-2; 8 positions match TRBD1. The CDR3 covers 15 residues. Germline CDR1 and CDR2: SGHRS and YFSETQ. Trimming took 6 bases from V and 5 from J; bases not matched to a gene: 9. This chain's CDR3 is CASTPGGDGTGELFF. The CDR3 DNA reads TGCGCCAGCACCCCAGGGGGCGATGGGACCGGGGAGCTGTTTTTT.

This chain links TRBV4-1 with TRBJ1-3; no definite D call. V lost 0 bases to trimming and J lost 4 bases, with 16 bases between them. The CDR3 sequence is 17 residues long. Germline loops: CDR1 MGHRA, CDR2 YSYEKL. CDR3 sequence: CASSQDLVTFKGNTIYF. The CDR3 DNA sequence: TGCGCCAGCAGCCAAGATTTGGTTACTTTTAAGGGAAACACCATATATTTT.

This clone was seen only a few times. This rearrangement joins TRBV28 to TRBJ2-2; 8 positions agree with TRBD1. V lost 2 bases and J lost 2; bases outside the gene matches: 7. There are 17 residues in the CDR3. Germline loops: CDR1 MDHEN, CDR2 SYDVKM. In DNA, the CDR3 is TGTGCCAGCAGTTTACAGGGGGCGCTTAGAAACACCGGGGAGCTGTTTTTT. Residues: CASSLQGALRNTGELFF. Based on the CDR3 plus reference TRBV28 and TRBJ2-2, the full variable domain is DVKVTQSSRYLVKRTGEKVFLECVQDMDHENMFWYRQDPGLGLRLIYFSYDVKMKEKGDIPEGYSVSREKKERFSLILESASTNQTSMYLCASSLQGALRNTGELFFGEGSRLTVL.

The CDR3 here is CASSPPRSGNTIYF. Written as DNA, the CDR3 is TGTGCCAGCAGTCCCCCTAGGTCTGGAAACACCATATATTTT. This chain links TRBV28 with TRBJ1-3, with D unresolved. Germline CDR1 MDHEN, CDR2 SYDVKM. Trimming removed 5 bases from V and 1 base from J, with 9 bases in between. The CDR3 runs 14 residues. Full variable domain (outside the CDR3, taken from reference TRBV28 and TRBJ1-3): DVKVTQSSRYLVKRTGEKVFLECVQDMDHENMFWYRQDPGLGLRLIYFSYDVKMKEKGDIPEGYSVSREKKERFSLILESASTNQTSMYLCASSPPRSGNTIYFGEGSWLTVV.

The J gene is TRBJ1-1, the V gene TRBV6-6, with D tentatively TRBD1 (5 bases). This CDR3 comprises 14 residues. V lost 5 bases and J 2 bases, leaving 12 bases between the germline ends. Germline values: CDR1 MNHNY, CDR2 SVGAGI (reference sequence). The CDR3 loop reads CASSTSGANTEAFF. CDR3 DNA: TGTGCCAGCAGTACCTCCGGGGCCAACACTGAAGCTTTCTTT.

The chain is built from TRBV28 and TRBJ1-6; 9 bases are a match to TRBD1. V lost 10 bases to trimming and J lost 10 bases; unmatched junction nucleotides: 8. Germline CDR1 MDHEN, CDR2 SYDVKM. CDR3 length: 13 residues. The CDR3 coding sequence is TGTGCCACCAAGACAGGGGGTAACTCACCCCTCCACTTT. It specifies CATKTGGNSPLHF.

J is TRBJ2-3 and V is TRBV2; a weak D match, TRBD1 (6 bases). Germline V gene lookup returns CDR1 SNHLY and CDR2 FYNNEI. V was trimmed by 4 bases and J by 1 base, leaving 12 bases between them. CDR3 size: 15 residues. CDR3 sequence (DNA): TGTGCCAGCAGTGCGGACAGAACGGGCACAGATACGCAGTATTTT. It translates to CASSADRTGTDTQYF.

The genes are TRBV7-8 and TRBJ1-1; the D gene is possibly TRBD1 (5 bases). Germline CDR1 SGHVS, CDR2 FQNEAQ. V was cut by 5 bases and J by 5 bases, with 18 bases left in between. The CDR3 has 15 amino acids. In nucleotides, the CDR3 is TGTGCCAGCAGCAGATCCAGGGCCCCGGCGACTGAAGCTTTCTTT. This sequence encodes CASSRSRAPATEAFF. The full variable domain, in which reference TRBV7-8 and TRBJ1-1 provide the parts outside the CDR3, is GAGVSQSPRYKVAKRGQDVALRCDPISGHVSLFWYQQALGQGPEFLTYFQNEAQLDKSGLPSDRFFAERPEGSVSTLKIQRTQQEDSAVYLCASSRSRAPATEAFFGQGTRLTVV.

The CDR3, as DNA: TGTGCCAGCAGTGTACAGGGTTTAGGGAACACTGAAGCTTTCTTT. Translating gives CASSVQGLGNTEAFF. The chain joins TRBV2 to TRBJ1-1; maybe TRBD1 (6 bases). CDR1 is SNHLY and CDR2 is FYNNEI in the germline V gene. This CDR3 has 15 amino acids. V was cut by 4 bases and J by 1 base, with 13 bases left in between.

J is TRBJ2-1 and V is TRBV3-1 (or the pseudogene TRBV3-2); a weak D match, TRBD2 (6 bases). Germline V gives CDR1 LGHDT, CDR2 YNNKEL (reference sequence). V lost 0 bases to trimming and J lost 6 bases, with 12 bases between them. The CDR3 has 15 residues. CDR3: CASSQDLQGGNEQFF. In DNA, the CDR3 is TGTGCCAGCAGCCAAGATTTGCAGGGAGGCAATGAGCAGTTCTTC.

This chain links TRBV5-4 with TRBJ1-3, with 7 bases that match TRBD1. The CDR3 runs to 16 residues. Germline lookup yields CDR1 SGHNT and CDR2 YYREEE (reference sequence). The V gene end was trimmed by 2 bases and the J gene end by 0 bases; junction bases not matched to a gene: 5. CDR3: CASSFWTGSSGNTIYF. The CDR3 nucleotides are TGTGCCAGCAGCTTCTGGACAGGCAGCTCTGGAAACACCATATATTTT.

This sequence joins TRBV6-5 and TRBJ2-7, with D hard to call. V was pared by 6 bases and J by 2 bases, with 14 bases between. CDR3 length: 14 amino acids. Germline V CDR1 and CDR2: MNHEY, SVGAGI. The CDR3 reads CASSNGLGPYEQYF. As DNA, the CDR3 is TGTGCCAGCAGCAACGGTCTTGGTCCCTACGAGCAGTACTTC.

V usage is TRBV30 and J usage is TRBJ1-1; the D gene is possibly TRBD1 (5 bases). CDR3 length: 12 amino acids. The V gene lost 3 bases and the J gene lost 6 bases, with 11 bases spanning the gap. In germline, CDR1 is GTSNPN, CDR2 SVGIG (reference sequence). CDR3 loop: CAWRVGDPEAFF. The CDR3 bases are TGTGCCTGGAGGGTAGGGGATCCTGAAGCTTTCTTT.

This clone was seen more than once but under ten times. The chain is built from TRBV6-6 and TRBJ2-5; D is possibly TRBD2 (6 bases). The CDR3 loop spans 14 amino acids. Trimming stripped 4 bases from V and 5 bases from J, with 14 bases between. Looked up from germline, CDR1 is MNHNY and CDR2 is SVGAGI (reference sequence). In nucleotides, the CDR3 is TGTGCCAGCAGTTCCAATCGACGGGAGGAGACCCAGTACTTC. Translation: CASSSNRREETQYF.

This clone was found once. The rearrangement links TRBV6-5 to TRBJ2-7; TRBD1 matches 8 bases. CDR1 MNHEY and CDR2 SVGAGI come from the germline V gene. The J segment lost 3 bases and the V segment lost 7 bases, leaving 8 bases of the junction unmatched. This CDR3 has 14 residues. This CDR3 reads CASTMTGVSYEQYF. In DNA, the CDR3 is TGTGCCAGCACCATGACAGGGGTCAGCTACGAGCAGTACTTC.

The rearrangement joins TRBV6-5 to TRBJ2-3; TRBD1 agrees at 11 bases. The CDR3 loop spans 15 amino acids. V gave up 6 bases and J gave up 2 bases; unmatched junction bases: 4. Germline CDR1 and CDR2: MNHEY and SVGAGI. The CDR3 region has the DNA TGTGCCAGCAGCGTTGGACAGGGGGCCACAGATACGCAGTATTTT. Amino acids: CASSVGQGATDTQYF.

As DNA, the CDR3 is TGTGCCAGCAGCACCCGCGCGACAGGGGTGAACACTGAAGCTTTCTTT. It specifies CASSTRATGVNTEAFF. The V gene is TRBV9, the J gene TRBJ1-1; 8 nucleotides line up with TRBD1. This CDR3 region has 16 residues. Unmatched junction bases numbered 8, after V lost 4 bases and J lost 0 bases. Germline V gives CDR1 SGDLS, CDR2 YYNGEE.

V is TRBV21-1 and J is TRBJ1-4; the table's TRBD1 call for D was not verified on the DNA. TRBV21-1 is tagged as a pseudogene. The CDR3 spans 15 residues. The CDR3 here is CASSKQTGKGEKLFF. The CDR3 DNA sequence: TGTGCCAGCAGCAAACAGACAGGAAAGGGCGAAAAACTGTTTTTT.

The chain is built from TRBV19 and TRBJ2-1; D gene unclear. V lost 4 bases, J lost 0 bases, and 13 bases lay in between. From germline, CDR1 is LNHDA and CDR2 SQIVND (reference sequence). This CDR3 has 16 residues. The CDR3 protein is CASSKVTDLSYNEQFF. In DNA form, the CDR3 reads TGTGCCAGTAGTAAGGTGACGGACCTCTCCTACAATGAGCAGTTCTTC.

V usage is TRBV3-1 (or the pseudogene TRBV3-2) and J usage is TRBJ1-1; D perhaps matches TRBD1 (6 bases). The length of the CDR3 is 12 residues. V lost 4 bases and J 11 bases, leaving 14 bases between the germline ends. The germline V gene has CDR1 LGHDT and CDR2 YNNKEL (reference sequence). CDR3 nucleotides: TGTGCCAGCAGCCCATCAGGGGATTGGGCTTTCTTT. Its protein is CASSPSGDWAFF.

The V and J genes are TRBV5-4 and TRBJ2-1; TRBD1 aligns across 8 bases. The V gene's germline CDR1 is SGHNT and CDR2 YYREEE (reference sequence). After removal of 4 bases from V and 1 base from J, the junction contained 4 bases not matched to a gene. The CDR3 runs 15 residues. The CDR3 spells CASSQDRVSYNEQFF. The CDR3 DNA reads as TGTGCCAGCAGCCAGGACAGGGTGTCCTACAATGAGCAGTTCTTC.

The chain is built from TRBV10-3 and TRBJ2-6, with D possibly matching TRBD2 (5 bases). The V end was cut by 11 bases, the J end by 3 bases, with 11 bases between. CDR3 length equals 13 residues. CDR1 ENHRY and CDR2 SYGVKD come from the germline V gene. The chain's CDR3 is CALGVGGANVLTF. The CDR3 DNA reads as TGTGCCCTCGGGGTGGGTGGGGCCAACGTCCTGACTTTC.

DNA of the CDR3: TGTGCCAGCAGCCAAGAAGCTAGCGCCAGGGAGACCCAGTACTTC. It codes for CASSQEASARETQYF. The chain carries TRBV3-1 (or the pseudogene TRBV3-2) and TRBJ2-5; D may be TRBD2 (6 bases). CDR3 size: 15 residues. Germline V gene lookup returns CDR1 LGHDT and CDR2 YNNKEL (reference sequence). Trimming shortened V by 0 bases and J by 5 bases, and 13 bases separated the two germline ends.

The CDR3 DNA is TGTGCCAGCAGCCAAGAGGCGGGCAGGGGCTATGGCTACACCTTC. Encoded protein: CASSQEAGRGYGYTF. The chain joins TRBV14 to TRBJ1-2; a possible D gene is TRBD1 (6 bases). Trimming took 0 bases from V and 4 from J, leaving 12 bases between them. This CDR3 contains 15 residues. Germline V gene lookup returns CDR1 SGHDN and CDR2 FVKESK. The complete variable domain, with remaining parts taken from reference TRBV14 and TRBJ1-2, reads EAGVTQFPSHSVIEKGQTVTLRCDPISGHDNLYWYRRVMGKEIKFLLHFVKESKQDESGMPNNRFLAERTGGTYSTLKVQPAELEDSGVYFCASSQEAGRGYGYTFGSGTRLTVV.

The chain is built from TRBV20-1 and TRBJ1-1; the match to TRBD1 covers 7 bases. CDR1 and CDR2 from the germline V gene are DFQATT and SNEGSKA (reference sequence). The length of the CDR3 is 14 residues. With V trimmed by 3 bases and J by 4 bases, 8 bases remained unmatched. CDR3 residues: CSASSPDRLTEAFF. The CDR3, as DNA: TGCAGTGCTAGTTCCCCGGACAGGCTCACTGAAGCTTTCTTT.

Only a few counts were recorded for this clone. This sequence joins TRBV27 and TRBJ2-7, with TRBD1 matching over 9 bases. Germline values: CDR1 MNHEY, CDR2 SMNVEV (reference sequence). The CDR3 extends over 17 amino acids. The V and J ends lost 8 bases and 4 bases, in that order; junction bases with no gene match: 18. In DNA, the CDR3 is TGTGCCAGCGGAACGTTTATACAGGGGGCGCCGTTATACGAGCAGTACTTC. It translates to CASGTFIQGAPLYEQYF.